What follows are 22 T cell receptor beta chains derived from one specimen sequenced in a study of OX40 agonist ivuxolimab in advanced cancers. TCRdb's copy holds only in-frame clones and misses some; the assay was immunoSEQ multiplex PCR. The sample has about 68,000 clones; approximately 80% are singletons. The specimen was CD4+ or CD8+ T cells sorted from blood, collected in a trial of the OX40 agonist ivuxolimab. These receptors all come from an adult with an advanced solid tumor such as melanoma, head and neck, liver or kidney cancer.

The chain links TRBV6-1 to TRBJ1-6, with D perhaps TRBD1 (6 bases). This CDR3 contains 15 residues. Trimming took 4 bases from V and 6 from J, leaving 13 bases between them. Germline-derived CDR1 and CDR2 are MNHNS and SASEGT. CDR3 sequence reads: CASSVLDSSNSPLHF. DNA for the CDR3: TGTGCCAGCAGTGTCCTGGACAGTTCTAATTCACCCCTCCACTTT.

This clone was counted only a few times. The chain is built from TRBV28 and TRBJ2-1; 12 bases align to TRBD2. CDR3 size: 15 residues. Germline CDR1 is MDHEN and CDR2 is SYDVKM. The ends lost 5 bases at V and 5 bases at J; junction bases unmatched: 4. CDR3 nucleotides: TGTGCCAGCAGTAGGGCTAGCGGGGGGGACAATGAGCAGTTCTTC. Translation: CASSRASGGDNEQFF.

CDR3 amino acids: CASSNGQGAVTDTQYF. DNA of the CDR3: TGTGCCAGCAGCAACGGACAGGGGGCGGTTACAGATACGCAGTATTTT. The chain is built from TRBV7-7 and TRBJ2-3; 11 nucleotides match TRBD1. Trimming removed 5 bases from V and 3 bases from J; junction bases left unmatched: 7. The CDR3 has 16 amino acids. Germline V CDR1 and CDR2: SSHAT, FNYEAQ (reference sequence).

V and J are TRBV2 and TRBJ2-7; D possibly corresponds to TRBD2 (5 bases). The CDR3 runs to 16 residues. V was clipped by 2 bases and J by 2 bases, with 16 bases between them. Per the germline V gene, CDR1 is SNHLY and CDR2 is FYNNEI. CDR3 nucleotide sequence: TGTGCCAGCAGTGAAAGGCCTACTAGGACCCCCTACGAGCAGTACTTC. It codes for CASSERPTRTPYEQYF.

This chain links TRBV7-2 with TRBJ1-3; a weak D match, TRBD1 (5 bases). The CDR3 totals 15 residues. The V and J ends lost 1 base and 0 bases respectively, with 7 bases between them. Germline V lookup: CDR1 SGHTA, CDR2 FQGNSA. CDR3 in amino acids: CASSLEGSSGNTIYF. CDR3 sequence (DNA): TGTGCCAGCAGCTTAGAGGGGAGCTCTGGAAACACCATATATTTT.

This chain connects TRBV6-5 to TRBJ1-1; TRBD1 aligns across 11 bases. The CDR3 is 15 residues long. CDR1 and CDR2 (germline): MNHEY, SVGAGI. With V trimmed by 5 bases and J by 1 base, 3 bases remained unmatched. The CDR3 region is CASSHGTGGNTEAFF. DNA for the CDR3: TGTGCCAGCAGTCATGGGACAGGGGGGAACACTGAAGCTTTCTTT.

The chain is built from TRBV7-9 and TRBJ2-7; the D gene is possibly TRBD1 (6 bases). CDR1 and CDR2 (germline): SEHNR, FQNEAQ (reference sequence). Trimming pared 5 bases from V and 2 bases from J, leaving 13 bases between. The CDR3 has 14 amino acids. Written as DNA, the CDR3 is TGTGCCAGCAGCCTTAGGACAGCGACCTACGAGCAGTACTTC. This codes for CASSLRTATYEQYF.

This chain uses TRBV4-1 with TRBJ2-5, with 9 nucleotides matching TRBD2. The germline V gene has CDR1 MGHRA and CDR2 YSYEKL. The CDR3 runs to 17 residues. V lost 3 bases and J lost 5; bases outside the gene matches: 13. Here the CDR3 reads CASSQGIAGGPGETQYF. CDR3 coding DNA: TGCGCCAGCAGCCAGGGGATTGCGGGGGGGCCCGGGGAGACCCAGTACTTC.

The V gene is TRBV5-1, the J gene TRBJ1-2; TRBD1 is a possible D gene (6 bases). CDR1 and CDR2 from the germline V gene are SGHRS and YFSETQ. Trimming took 0 bases from V and 5 from J, leaving 14 bases between them. This CDR3 has 15 amino acids. The CDR3 DNA reads as TGCGCCAGCAGCTTGGACAGGGACCCTGTTTATGGCTACACCTTC. It translates to CASSLDRDPVYGYTF.

J is TRBJ2-6 and V is TRBV5-4; 11 nucleotides match TRBD1. The CDR3 runs 18 residues. V lost 5 bases, J lost 1 base, and 8 bases stayed unmatched. Germline lookup yields CDR1 SGHNT and CDR2 YYREEE (reference sequence). This CDR3 reads CASRAWDRGISGANVLTF. CDR3 nucleotide sequence: TGTGCCAGCAGGGCCTGGGACAGGGGGATTTCTGGGGCCAACGTCCTGACTTTC. The full variable domain, its missing parts supplied by reference TRBV5-4 and TRBJ2-6, is ETGVTQSPTHLIKTRGQQVTLRCSSQSGHNTVSWYQQALGQGPQFIFQYYREEENGRGNFPPRFSGLQFPNYSSELNVNALELDDSALYLCASRAWDRGISGANVLTFGAGSRLTVL.

This clone was found once. An end of the junction differs from the germline gene, which may be a read error. The gene calls are TRBV27 and TRBJ2-7, with 10 bases fitting TRBD1. Germline V gene lookup returns CDR1 MNHEY and CDR2 SMNVEV (reference sequence). The CDR3 covers 14 residues. Here the CDR3 DNA reads TGTGCCAGTCCGTGGAACCCGGGACAGGGGAGGCGGCACTTC. This sequence encodes CASPWNPGQGRRHF.

The chain links TRBV19 to TRBJ1-4, with a tentative D call TRBD1 (6 bases). The V end lost 7 bases, the J end lost 6 bases, and 15 bases lay between the germline ends. CDR3 length: 14 amino acids. Germline assignment: CDR1 LNHDA and CDR2 SQIVND (reference sequence). CDR3 nucleotides: TGTGCCAGTAACATGAGGGGGTCACATGAAAAACTGTTTTTT. It specifies CASNMRGSHEKLFF.

V gene TRBV7-8 combines with J gene TRBJ2-2, with a weak D call TRBD1 (5 bases). The germline V gene has CDR1 SGHVS and CDR2 FQNEAQ. The germline V and J ends were trimmed by 3 bases and 0 bases, with 8 bases remaining between them. There are 15 residues in the CDR3. This chain's CDR3 is CASSLTVANTGELFF. The CDR3 bases are TGTGCCAGCAGCTTGACAGTTGCGAACACCGGGGAGCTGTTTTTT.

The rearrangement uses TRBV7-9 and TRBJ1-1; maybe TRBD1 (6 bases). Germline V lookup: CDR1 SEHNR, CDR2 FQNEAQ (reference sequence). V gave up 2 bases and J gave up 0 bases, with 7 bases separating them. This CDR3 is built from 14 residues. The CDR3 protein is CASSLTGMNTEAFF. CDR3 coding DNA: TGTGCCAGCAGCTTAACAGGGATGAACACTGAAGCTTTCTTT.

This rearrangement joins TRBV6-1 to TRBJ2-7; the D gene is possibly TRBD2 (6 bases). V shed 5 bases and J shed 0 bases, with 14 bases lying between them. This CDR3 has 15 amino acids. Germline assignment: CDR1 MNHNS and CDR2 SASEGT. The CDR3 bases are TGTGCCAGCAGTTCGGAAGCCGGGAGCTCCTACGAGCAGTACTTC. Translated: CASSSEAGSSYEQYF.

The rearrangement joins TRBV7-9 to TRBJ2-5; a weak D match, TRBD2 (6 bases). V was clipped by 4 bases and J by 5 bases, with 14 bases between them. Germline V gene lookup returns CDR1 SEHNR and CDR2 FQNEAQ (reference sequence). The CDR3 covers 14 residues. Here the CDR3 DNA reads TGTGCCAGCAGCTCCGGGACTGGGGGGGAGACCCAGTACTTC. As protein: CASSSGTGGETQYF.

This chain links TRBV10-2 with TRBJ1-6, with D tentatively TRBD1 (5 bases). Germline CDR1 reads WSHSY; CDR2 reads SAAADI. This CDR3 is built from 17 residues. The V and J ends lost 7 bases and 0 bases respectively, with 16 bases between them. Here the CDR3 DNA reads TGCGCCAGCACCCCTGGGGCAGGTAGCTCCTATAATTCACCCCTCCACTTT. Encoded protein: CASTPGAGSSYNSPLHF.

This chain joins TRBV29-1 and TRBJ2-6; the match to TRBD2 covers 8 bases. This CDR3 region has 17 residues. Trimming cost V 5 bases and J 0 bases; bases outside gene matches: 9. The V gene's germline CDR1 is SQVTM and CDR2 ANQGSEA. The CDR3 protein is CSVSGGVAYSGANVLTF. The CDR3 DNA is TGCAGCGTTTCCGGGGGGGTGGCGTACTCTGGGGCCAACGTCCTGACTTTC.

The J gene is TRBJ2-7, the V gene TRBV2; maybe TRBD1 (6 bases). Germline lookup yields CDR1 SNHLY and CDR2 FYNNEI. The germline V and J ends were trimmed by 6 bases and 3 bases, with 21 bases remaining between them. This CDR3 spans 16 amino acids. CDR3 sequence (DNA): TGTGCCAGCAGAGATTATGACAGGCCTCGCAACTACGAGCAGTACTTC. Residues: CASRDYDRPRNYEQYF.

The chain couples TRBV13 to TRBJ2-3, with D possibly matching TRBD1 (5 bases). Germline values: CDR1 PRHDT, CDR2 FYEKMQ (reference sequence). The CDR3 consists of 15 residues. With 5 bases removed from V and 3 bases from J, the gap between germline ends came to 15 bases. The CDR3 bases are TGTGCCAGCAGCCCCCCAAGGGGTTCGACAGATACGCAGTATTTT. It is translated as CASSPPRGSTDTQYF.

The chain combines TRBV11-2 with TRBJ1-2, with D unclear. Germline V lookup: CDR1 SGHAT, CDR2 FQNNGV. This CDR3 is built from 12 residues. Trimming took 0 bases from V and 6 from J, leaving 5 bases between them. CDR3 DNA sequence: TGTGCCAGCAGCTTAGAGGGGAATGGCTACACCTTC. Translating it yields CASSLEGNGYTF.

The chain combines TRBV19 with TRBJ1-2; D not resolved. The CDR3 contains 12 residues. Germline V lookup: CDR1 LNHDA, CDR2 SQIVND (reference sequence). The V gene lost 3 bases and the J gene lost 4 bases, with 6 bases spanning the gap. The CDR3 loop is CASSISVYGYTF. CDR3 in DNA: TGTGCCAGTAGTATTTCGGTCTATGGCTACACCTTC.